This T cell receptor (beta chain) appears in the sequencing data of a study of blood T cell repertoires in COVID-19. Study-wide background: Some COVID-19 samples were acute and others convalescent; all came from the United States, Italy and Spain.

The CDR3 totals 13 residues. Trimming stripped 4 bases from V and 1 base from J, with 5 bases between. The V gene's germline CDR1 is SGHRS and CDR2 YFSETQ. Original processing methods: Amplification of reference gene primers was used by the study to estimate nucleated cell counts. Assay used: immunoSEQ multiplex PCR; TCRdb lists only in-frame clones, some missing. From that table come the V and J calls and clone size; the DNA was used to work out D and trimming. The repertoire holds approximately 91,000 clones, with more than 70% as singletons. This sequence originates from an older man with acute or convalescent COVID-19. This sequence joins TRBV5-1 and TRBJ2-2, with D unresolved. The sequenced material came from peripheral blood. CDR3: CASSPENTGELFF. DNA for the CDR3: TGCGCCAGCAGCCCAGAGAACACCGGGGAGCTGTTTTTT.